This entry features one T cell receptor beta chain sequence. Its antigen remains unknown. One junction end disagrees with the germline gene, perhaps due to a read error. This CDR3 is built from 13 residues. The V gene's germline CDR1 is ENHRY and CDR2 SYGVKD. No patient had autoimmune disease or received systemic immunosuppression. This entry comes from a study of OX40 agonist ivuxolimab in advanced cancers. Turning to the study itself: Dose-escalation subjects each had hepatocellular carcinoma, melanoma, renal cell or head and neck cancer. General study findings and limits: Both CD4+ and CD8+ T cell populations in blood had undergone clonal expansion by week 6 at 0.1 to 3.0 mg/kg.

TCRdb's copy holds only in-frame clones and misses some; the assay was immunoSEQ multiplex PCR. The sample consists of roughly 23,000 clones, over 60% of them appearing once. The V gene is TRBV10-3, the J gene TRBJ2-1, with 10 bases matching TRBD1. This TCR was recovered from an adult with an advanced solid tumor such as melanoma, head and neck, liver or kidney cancer. Sequences were derived from CD4+ or CD8+ T cells sorted from blood, sampled in a trial of the OX40 agonist ivuxolimab. The CDR3 sequence: CAISEPTGGFMIF. The DNA for the CDR3 is TGTGCCATCAGTGAGCCGACAGGGGGCTTCATGATCTTC.